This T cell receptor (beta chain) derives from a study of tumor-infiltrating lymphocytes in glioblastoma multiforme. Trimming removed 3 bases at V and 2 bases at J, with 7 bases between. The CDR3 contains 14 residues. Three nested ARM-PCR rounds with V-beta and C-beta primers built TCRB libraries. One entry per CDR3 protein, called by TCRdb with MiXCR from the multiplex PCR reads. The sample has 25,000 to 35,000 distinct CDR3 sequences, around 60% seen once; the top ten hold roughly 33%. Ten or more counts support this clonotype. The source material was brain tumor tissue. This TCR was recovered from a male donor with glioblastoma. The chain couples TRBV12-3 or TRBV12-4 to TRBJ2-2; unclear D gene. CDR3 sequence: CASSFQTNTGELFF. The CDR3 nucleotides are TGTGCCAGCAGTTTCCAGACAAACACCGGGGAGCTGTTTTTT.